Following are 17 T cell receptor beta chains from one sample sequenced in a study of blood T cell repertoires in COVID-19. Assay: immunoSEQ multiplex PCR; the TCRdb copy retains only in-frame clones and omits some. Of roughly 260,000 clones in the sample, approximately 85% were seen once. The specimen was PBMCs or T cells enriched from blood (not recorded which). All receptors come from a woman between 50 and 59 years old who had recovered from COVID-19.

This chain connects TRBV19 to TRBJ1-2; D is possibly TRBD1 (5 bases). Germline V CDR1 and CDR2: LNHDA, SQIVND (reference sequence). CDR3 length equals 15 residues. V was trimmed by 8 bases and J by 5 bases, leaving 21 bases between them. CDR3 in amino acids: CASSIEFTGTYGYTF. CDR3 in DNA: TGTGCCAGTTCGATCGAGTTCACAGGTACATATGGCTACACCTTC.

J is TRBJ1-2 and V is TRBV20-1; D might be TRBD1 (5 bases). CDR1 is DFQATT and CDR2 is SNEGSKA in the germline V gene (reference sequence). The V and J ends lost 3 bases and 4 bases respectively, with 9 bases between them. The CDR3 runs to 12 residues. This chain's CDR3 is CSASGGGYGYTF. The CDR3 region has the DNA TGCAGTGCTAGTGGGGGGGGCTATGGCTACACCTTC.

This clone occurred once. The rearrangement uses TRBV7-3 and TRBJ1-1; the D is unclear. This CDR3 is built from 13 residues. Germline V gives CDR1 SGHTA, CDR2 FQGTGA. Trimming took off 6 bases at V and 7 bases at J, with 15 bases between the two ends. CDR3 amino acids: CASRPLMGSEAFF. The CDR3 bases are TGTGCCAGCAGACCCTTAATGGGCAGTGAAGCTTTCTTT.

This sequence joins TRBV2 and TRBJ2-1, with D possibly being TRBD2 (5 bases). V was clipped by 6 bases and J by 3 bases, with 15 bases between them. CDR3 size: 15 residues. Germline loops: CDR1 SNHLY, CDR2 FYNNEI. The CDR3 DNA reads TGTGCCAGCAGGGACTCCTCCTTCTTCTACAATGAGCAGTTCTTC. It codes for CASRDSSFFYNEQFF.

This clone was recorded only once. The V call is TRBV7-9, the J call TRBJ2-1; 7 bases agree with TRBD1. CDR1 and CDR2 (germline): SEHNR, FQNEAQ (reference sequence). V shed 9 bases and J 0 bases; nucleotides not matched to a gene: 5. CDR3 length: 14 amino acids. In DNA form, the CDR3 reads TGTGCCAGAGGACAGGCAAGCTCCTACAATGAGCAGTTCTTC. Its translation: CARGQASSYNEQFF.

Comments on this clone: The identical CDR3 is also encoded by other nucleotide sequences in the sample. The chain is built from TRBV28 and TRBJ2-1, with 10 bases identical to TRBD2. The V gene end was trimmed by 5 bases and the J gene end by 5 bases; junction bases not matched to a gene: 6. The CDR3 is 15 amino acids. Germline CDR1 MDHEN, CDR2 SYDVKM. The CDR3 region has the DNA TGTGCCAGCAGTCCATGGACTAGCGGCAACAATGAGCAGTTCTTC. This translates into CASSPWTSGNNEQFF.

This clone was seen many times. The chain recombines TRBV6-5 with TRBJ1-2; possible D gene TRBD1, 6 bases. CDR3 length: 13 amino acids. The V gene's germline CDR1 is MNHEY and CDR2 SVGAGI. With 5 bases removed from V and 7 bases from J, the gap between germline ends came to 14 bases. CDR3 in amino acids: CASSPDSQGGYTF. In DNA form, the CDR3 reads TGTGCCAGCAGTCCGGACAGTCAGGGTGGCTACACCTTC.

This clone appeared once. The chain uses TRBV15 and TRBJ1-2; no clear D. Germline CDR1 reads LNHNV; CDR2 reads YYDKDF (reference sequence). The CDR3 has 12 amino acids. Between the trimmed V and J ends, which lost 1 base and 4 bases, there was a span of 4 bases. The CDR3 region is CATSRGLYGYTF. As DNA, the CDR3 is TGTGCCACCAGCAGAGGTCTCTATGGCTACACCTTC.

This chain connects TRBV27 to TRBJ1-5, with D uncertain. Per the germline V gene, CDR1 is MNHEY and CDR2 is SMNVEV (reference sequence). This CDR3 is built from 14 residues. With 4 bases removed from V and 4 bases from J, the gap between germline ends came to 11 bases. CDR3 sequence: CASSSAGSNQPQHF. DNA for the CDR3: TGTGCCAGCAGTTCTGCGGGGTCGAATCAGCCCCAGCATTTT.

The gene calls are TRBV28 and TRBJ2-1, with 9 bases fitting TRBD2. The germline V gene encodes CDR1 MDHEN and CDR2 SYDVKM. V shed 6 bases and J 9 bases; nucleotides not matched to a gene: 18. CDR3 size: 17 residues. The CDR3 DNA reads as TGTGCCAGCAGCACTGTGATTCTAGCGGGGATTTTTGGTGAGCAGTTCTTC. Protein sequence: CASSTVILAGIFGEQFF.

V gene TRBV23-1 combines with J gene TRBJ1-1; perhaps TRBD1 as D (6 bases). TRBV23-1 carries the ORF label, with uncertain function. Deletions cut 6 bases from V and 3 bases from J, with 14 bases between. There are 14 residues in the CDR3. CDR3 region: CASREQQGDTEAFF. The CDR3, as DNA: TGCGCCAGCAGGGAACAACAGGGTGACACTGAAGCTTTCTTT.

This chain uses TRBV2 with TRBJ1-4; D is ambiguous. This CDR3 is 12 amino acids long. Trimming removed 6 bases at V and 2 bases at J, with 4 bases between. Germline V gene lookup returns CDR1 SNHLY and CDR2 FYNNEI. CDR3 amino acids: CASSYTNEKLFF. The CDR3, as DNA: TGTGCCAGCAGCTATACTAATGAAAAACTGTTTTTT.

This clone was observed a single time. CDR3 in DNA: TGTGCCAGCAGCTTAACGACAGGGGGTTATGAAAAACTGTTTTTT. Residues: CASSLTTGGYEKLFF. This chain links TRBV7-9 with TRBJ1-4; TRBD1 matches at 9 bases. The germline V gene has CDR1 SEHNR and CDR2 FQNEAQ (reference sequence). V trimming: 2 bases; J trimming: 6 bases; junction bases outside the gene matches: 4. The CDR3 contains 15 residues.

This chain connects TRBV5-4 to TRBJ2-2; D is perhaps TRBD2 (6 bases). Germline V gene data show CDR1 as SGHNT and CDR2 as YYREEE (reference sequence). This CDR3 contains 14 residues. The germline V and J ends were trimmed by 1 base and 6 bases, with 10 bases remaining between them. Here the CDR3 reads CASSLSREAGELFF. Here the CDR3 DNA reads TGTGCCAGCAGCTTGAGCAGGGAGGCCGGGGAGCTGTTTTTT.

The V call is TRBV28, the J call TRBJ2-7, with TRBD2 identical over 7 bases. This CDR3 is built from 17 residues. Germline V gene data show CDR1 as MDHEN and CDR2 as SYDVKM. V dropped 6 bases and J dropped 1; count of bases not matched to a gene: 15. CDR3 sequence reads: CASSPLSFSGGSYEQYF. DNA of the CDR3: TGTGCCAGCAGCCCCCTGTCTTTCTCGGGGGGATCCTACGAGCAGTACTTC.

J is TRBJ2-7 and V is TRBV28; weak D call: TRBD1 (6 bases). Trimming cost V 2 bases and J 5 bases, with 13 bases left between them. This CDR3 is built from 14 residues. The germline V gene encodes CDR1 MDHEN and CDR2 SYDVKM. The CDR3: CASSLRTERNEQYF. The CDR3 DNA is TGTGCCAGCAGTTTAAGGACAGAAAGGAACGAGCAGTACTTC.

The chain employs TRBV27 and TRBJ2-7; D gene unclear. Between the trimmed V and J ends, which lost 4 bases and 3 bases, there was a span of 10 bases. CDR1 MNHEY and CDR2 SMNVEV come from the germline V gene (reference sequence). The CDR3 loop spans 13 amino acids. The CDR3 here is CASSSGDNYEQYF. CDR3 in DNA: TGTGCCAGCAGTTCCGGTGATAACTACGAGCAGTACTTC.